What follows is one T cell receptor (beta chain) and its context. The data were produced by immunoSEQ multiplex PCR, yet TCRdb's version contains in-frame clones alone and is incomplete. The sample lists 190,000 or so clones; about 93% were seen once. This record comes from a study of control samples from healthy donors and cancer patients. The CDR3 length is 15 residues. Germline lookup yields CDR1 SGHRS and CDR2 YFSETQ. Trimming at V came to 4 bases and at J to 3 bases, leaving 4 bases not matched to a gene. This chain connects TRBV5-1 to TRBJ2-7, with 13 bases identical to TRBD2. Input material: blood. This TCR came from a man aged 18 to 35 in good health. Here the CDR3 reads CASSRWTSGGYEQYF. As DNA, the CDR3 is TGCGCCAGCAGCCGATGGACTAGCGGGGGCTACGAGCAGTACTTC.